This entry describes one T cell receptor beta chain. How the authors handled the data: Using reference gene primer amplification, nucleated cell counts were estimated. Some clones are missing from TCRdb's copy, which holds only in-frame ones; the method was immunoSEQ multiplex PCR. V and J calls and clone size are those listed in that table; D and trimming were worked out from the DNA. This sample carries about 100,000 clones, about 85% of them seen once, and the ten largest clones take 1.5% to 2%. The CDR3 runs 17 residues. CDR1 is LGHDT and CDR2 is YNNKEL in the germline V gene (reference sequence). Germline trimming cut 4 bases from V and 3 bases from J; bases unmatched to any gene: 13. These data come from a study of blood T cell repertoires in COVID-19. About the research overall: Acute and convalescent COVID-19 specimens originated in the United States, Italy and Spain. PBMCs, B-cell-depleted T cells, or T cells provided the cDNA or gDNA that made up the material.

The chain uses TRBV3-1 (or the pseudogene TRBV3-2) and TRBJ2-3, with 7 positions matching TRBD2. The sequenced sample was peripheral blood. The receptor comes from a woman in her seventies with active or convalescent COVID-19. The CDR3 sequence is CASSPVMRLGGTDTQYF. In DNA form, the CDR3 reads TGTGCCAGCAGCCCCGTGATGAGGTTGGGAGGGACAGATACGCAGTATTTT.